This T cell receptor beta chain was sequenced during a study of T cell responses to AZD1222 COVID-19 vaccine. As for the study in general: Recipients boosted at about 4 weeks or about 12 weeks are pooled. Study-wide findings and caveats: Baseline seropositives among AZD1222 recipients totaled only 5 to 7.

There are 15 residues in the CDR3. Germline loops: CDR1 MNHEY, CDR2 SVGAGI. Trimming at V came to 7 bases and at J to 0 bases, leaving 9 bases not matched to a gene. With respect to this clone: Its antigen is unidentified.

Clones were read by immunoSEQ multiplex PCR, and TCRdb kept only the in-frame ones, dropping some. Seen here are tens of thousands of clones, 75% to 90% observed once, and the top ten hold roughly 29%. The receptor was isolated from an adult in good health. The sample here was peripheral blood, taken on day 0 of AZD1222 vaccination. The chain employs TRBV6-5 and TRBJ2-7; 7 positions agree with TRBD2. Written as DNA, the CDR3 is TGTGCCAGCACCGCCCGGGCTAGCGGCTCCTACGAGCAGTACTTC. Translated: CASTARASGSYEQYF.